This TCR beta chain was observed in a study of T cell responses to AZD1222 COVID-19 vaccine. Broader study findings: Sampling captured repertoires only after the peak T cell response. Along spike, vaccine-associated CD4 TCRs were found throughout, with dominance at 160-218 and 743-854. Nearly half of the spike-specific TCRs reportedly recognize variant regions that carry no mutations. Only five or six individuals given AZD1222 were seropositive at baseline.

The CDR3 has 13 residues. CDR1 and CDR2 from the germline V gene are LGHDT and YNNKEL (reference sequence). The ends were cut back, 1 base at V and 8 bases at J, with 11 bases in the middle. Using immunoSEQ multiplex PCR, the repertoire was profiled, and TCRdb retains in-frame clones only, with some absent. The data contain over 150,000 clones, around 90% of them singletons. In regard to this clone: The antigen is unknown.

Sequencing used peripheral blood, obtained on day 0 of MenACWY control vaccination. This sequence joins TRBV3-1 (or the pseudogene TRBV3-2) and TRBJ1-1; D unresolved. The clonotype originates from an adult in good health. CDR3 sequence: CASSQALNGEAFF. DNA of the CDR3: TGTGCCAGCAGCCAAGCATTGAACGGGGAAGCTTTCTTT.